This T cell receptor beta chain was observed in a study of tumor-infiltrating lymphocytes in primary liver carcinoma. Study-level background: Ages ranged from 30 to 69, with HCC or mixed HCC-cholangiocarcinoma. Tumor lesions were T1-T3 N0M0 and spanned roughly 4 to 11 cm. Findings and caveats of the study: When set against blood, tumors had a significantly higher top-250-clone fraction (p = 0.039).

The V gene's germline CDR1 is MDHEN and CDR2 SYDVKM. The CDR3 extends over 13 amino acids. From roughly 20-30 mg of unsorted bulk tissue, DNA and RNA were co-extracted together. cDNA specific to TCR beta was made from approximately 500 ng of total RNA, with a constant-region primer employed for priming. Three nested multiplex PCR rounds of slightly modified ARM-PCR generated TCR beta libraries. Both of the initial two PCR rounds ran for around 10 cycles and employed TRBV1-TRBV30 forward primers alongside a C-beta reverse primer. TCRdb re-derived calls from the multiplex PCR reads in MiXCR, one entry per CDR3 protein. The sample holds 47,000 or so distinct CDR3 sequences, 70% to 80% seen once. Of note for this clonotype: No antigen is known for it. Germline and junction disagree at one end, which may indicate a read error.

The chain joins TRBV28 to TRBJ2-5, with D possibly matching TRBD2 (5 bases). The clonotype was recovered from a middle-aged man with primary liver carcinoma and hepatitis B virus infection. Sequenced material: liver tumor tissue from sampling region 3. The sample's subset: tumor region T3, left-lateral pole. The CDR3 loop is CATLVGAQETQYF. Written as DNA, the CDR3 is TGTGCCACCTTAGTGGGAGCGCAAGAGACCCAGTATTTC. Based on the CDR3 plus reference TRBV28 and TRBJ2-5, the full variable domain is DVKVTQSSRYLVKRTGEKVFLECVQDMDHENMFWYRQDPGLGLRLIYFSYDVKMKEKGDIPEGYSVSREKKERFSLILESASTNQTSMYLCATLVGAQETQYFGPGTRLLVL.